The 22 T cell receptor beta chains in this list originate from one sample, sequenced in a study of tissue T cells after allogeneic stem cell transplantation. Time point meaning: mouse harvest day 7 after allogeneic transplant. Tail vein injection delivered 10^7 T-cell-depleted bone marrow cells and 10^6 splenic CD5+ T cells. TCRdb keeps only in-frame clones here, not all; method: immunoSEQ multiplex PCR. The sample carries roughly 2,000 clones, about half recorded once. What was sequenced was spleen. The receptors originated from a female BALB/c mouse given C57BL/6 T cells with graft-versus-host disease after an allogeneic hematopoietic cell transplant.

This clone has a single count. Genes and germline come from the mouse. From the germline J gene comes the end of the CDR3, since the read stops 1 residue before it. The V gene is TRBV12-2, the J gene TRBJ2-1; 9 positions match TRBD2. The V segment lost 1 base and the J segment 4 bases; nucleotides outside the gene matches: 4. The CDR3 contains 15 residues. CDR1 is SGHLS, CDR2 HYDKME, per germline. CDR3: CASSLSGGGYAEQFF. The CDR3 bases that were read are TGTGCCAGCTCTCTTTCTGGGGGGGGGTATGCTGAGCAGTTC.

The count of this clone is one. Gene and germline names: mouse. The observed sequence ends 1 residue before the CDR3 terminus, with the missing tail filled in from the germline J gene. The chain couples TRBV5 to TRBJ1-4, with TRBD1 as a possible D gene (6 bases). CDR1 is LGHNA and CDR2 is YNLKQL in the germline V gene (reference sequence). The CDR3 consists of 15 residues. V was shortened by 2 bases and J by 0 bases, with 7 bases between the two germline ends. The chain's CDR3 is CASSQRGVSNERLFF. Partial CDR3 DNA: TGTGCCAGCAGCCAAAGGGGGGTTTCCAACGAAAGATTATTT.

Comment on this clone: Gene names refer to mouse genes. The CDR3 bases that were read are TGTGCCTGGAGTCGCGGGACATCCAACGAAAGATTATTT. Translation: CAWSRGTSNERLF. The full-length CDR3 reads as CAWSRGTSNERLFF. The chain employs TRBV31 and TRBJ1-4; TRBD1 is a possible D gene (6 bases). The CDR3 goes on 1 residue after the read ends, and that part is filled in from the germline J gene. The V end was cut by 1 base, the J end by 2 bases, with 8 bases between. The length of the CDR3 is 14 residues. Germline V gene sequence: CDR1 GKSSPN, CDR2 SITVG.

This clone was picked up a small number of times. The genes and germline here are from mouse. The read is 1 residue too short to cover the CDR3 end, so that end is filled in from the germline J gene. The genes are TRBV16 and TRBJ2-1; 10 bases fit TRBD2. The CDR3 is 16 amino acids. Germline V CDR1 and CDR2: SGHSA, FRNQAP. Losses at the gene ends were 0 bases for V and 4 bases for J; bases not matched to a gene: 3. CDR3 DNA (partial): TGTGCAAGCAGCTTAGAGAACTGGGGGGGTTATGCTGAGCAGTTC. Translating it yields CASSLENWGGYAEQF. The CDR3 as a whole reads CASSLENWGGYAEQFF.

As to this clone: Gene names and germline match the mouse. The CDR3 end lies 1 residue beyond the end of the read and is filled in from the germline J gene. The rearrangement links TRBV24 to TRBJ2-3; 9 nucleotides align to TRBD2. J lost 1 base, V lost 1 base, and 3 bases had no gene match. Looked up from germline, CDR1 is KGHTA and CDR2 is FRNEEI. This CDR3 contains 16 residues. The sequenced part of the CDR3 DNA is TGTGCCAGCAGTCTGTGTGGGGGGGCGTGTGCAGAAACGCTGTAT. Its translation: CASSLCGGACAETLY. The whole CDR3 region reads CASSLCGGACAETLYF.

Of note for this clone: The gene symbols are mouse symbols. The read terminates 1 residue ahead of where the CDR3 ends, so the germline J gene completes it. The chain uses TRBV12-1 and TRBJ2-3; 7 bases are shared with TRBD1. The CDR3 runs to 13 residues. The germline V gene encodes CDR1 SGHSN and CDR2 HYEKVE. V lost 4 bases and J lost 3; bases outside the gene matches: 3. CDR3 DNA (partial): TGTGCCAGCTCAAGGGACAGAGCAGAAACGCTGTAT. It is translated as CASSRDRAETLY. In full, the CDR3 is CASSRDRAETLYF.

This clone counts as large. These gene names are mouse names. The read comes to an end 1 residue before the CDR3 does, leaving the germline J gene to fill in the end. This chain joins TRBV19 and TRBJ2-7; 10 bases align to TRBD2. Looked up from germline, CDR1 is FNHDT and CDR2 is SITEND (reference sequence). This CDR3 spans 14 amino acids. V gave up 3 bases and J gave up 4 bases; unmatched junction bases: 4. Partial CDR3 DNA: TGTGCCAGCAGTACCGGGACTGGGGCGTATGAACAGTAC. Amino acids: CASSTGTGAYEQY. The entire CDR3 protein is CASSTGTGAYEQYF.

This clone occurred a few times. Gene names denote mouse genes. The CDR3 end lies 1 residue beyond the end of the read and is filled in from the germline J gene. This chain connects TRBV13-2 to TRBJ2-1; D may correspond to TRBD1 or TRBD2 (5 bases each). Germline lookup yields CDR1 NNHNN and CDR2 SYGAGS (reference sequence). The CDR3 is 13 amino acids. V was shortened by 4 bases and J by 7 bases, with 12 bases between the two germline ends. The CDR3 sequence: CASGPPGEAEQFF. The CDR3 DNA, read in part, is TGTGCCAGCGGTCCCCCGGGGGAGGCTGAGCAGTTC.

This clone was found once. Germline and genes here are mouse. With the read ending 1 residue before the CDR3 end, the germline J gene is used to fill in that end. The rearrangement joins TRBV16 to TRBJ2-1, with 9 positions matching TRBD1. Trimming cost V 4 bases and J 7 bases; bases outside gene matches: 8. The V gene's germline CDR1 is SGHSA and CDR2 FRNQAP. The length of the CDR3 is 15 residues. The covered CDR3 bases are TGTGCAAGCAGCTCCCGGGACAGGGACTCCGCTGAGCAGTTC. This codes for CASSSRDRDSAEQF. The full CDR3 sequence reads CASSSRDRDSAEQFF.

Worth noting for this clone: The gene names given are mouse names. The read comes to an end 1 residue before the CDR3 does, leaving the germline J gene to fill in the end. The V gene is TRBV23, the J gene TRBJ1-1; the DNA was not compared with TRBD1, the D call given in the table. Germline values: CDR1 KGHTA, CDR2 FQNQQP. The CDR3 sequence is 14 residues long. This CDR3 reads CSSSQGTGNTEVFF. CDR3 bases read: TGCTCCAGCAGTCAAGGGACAGGGAACACAGAAGTCTTC.

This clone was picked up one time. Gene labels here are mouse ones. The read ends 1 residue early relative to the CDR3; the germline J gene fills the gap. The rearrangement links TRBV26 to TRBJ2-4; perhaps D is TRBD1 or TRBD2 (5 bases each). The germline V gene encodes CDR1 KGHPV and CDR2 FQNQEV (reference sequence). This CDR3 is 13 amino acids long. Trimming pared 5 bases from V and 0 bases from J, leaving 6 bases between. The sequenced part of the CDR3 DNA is TGTGCCAGCAGTGGGGGAAGTCAAAACACCTTGTAC. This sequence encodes CASSGGSQNTLY. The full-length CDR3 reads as CASSGGSQNTLYF. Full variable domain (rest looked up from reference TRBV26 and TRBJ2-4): NSKVIQTPRYLVKGQGQKAKMRCIPEKGHPVVFWYQQNKNNEFKFLINFQNQEVLQQIDMTEKRFSAECPSNSPCSLEIQSSEAGDSALYLCASSGGSQNTLYFGAGTRLSVL.

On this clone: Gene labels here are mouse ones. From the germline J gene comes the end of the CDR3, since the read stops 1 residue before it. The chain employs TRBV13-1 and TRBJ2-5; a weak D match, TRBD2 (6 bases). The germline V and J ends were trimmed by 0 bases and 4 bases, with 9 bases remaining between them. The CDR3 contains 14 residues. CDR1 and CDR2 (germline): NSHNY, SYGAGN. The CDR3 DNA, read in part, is TGTGCCAGCAGTGATGCGGGGGGAGAAGACACCCAGTAC. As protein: CASSDAGGEDTQY. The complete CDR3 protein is CASSDAGGEDTQYF.

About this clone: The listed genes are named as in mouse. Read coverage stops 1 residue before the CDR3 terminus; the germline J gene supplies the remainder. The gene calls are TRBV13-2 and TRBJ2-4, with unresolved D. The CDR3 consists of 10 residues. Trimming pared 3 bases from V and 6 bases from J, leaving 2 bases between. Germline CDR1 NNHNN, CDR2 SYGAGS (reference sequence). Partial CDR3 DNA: TGTGCCAGCGGTGGTAACACCTTGTAC. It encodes CASGGNTLY. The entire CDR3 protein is CASGGNTLYF.

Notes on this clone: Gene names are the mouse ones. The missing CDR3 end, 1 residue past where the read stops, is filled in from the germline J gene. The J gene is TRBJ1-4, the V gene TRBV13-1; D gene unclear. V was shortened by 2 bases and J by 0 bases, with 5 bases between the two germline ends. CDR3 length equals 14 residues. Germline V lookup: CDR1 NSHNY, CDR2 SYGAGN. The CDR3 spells CASSDRISNERLFF. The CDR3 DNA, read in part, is TGTGCCAGCAGTGACAGGATTTCCAACGAAAGATTATTT.

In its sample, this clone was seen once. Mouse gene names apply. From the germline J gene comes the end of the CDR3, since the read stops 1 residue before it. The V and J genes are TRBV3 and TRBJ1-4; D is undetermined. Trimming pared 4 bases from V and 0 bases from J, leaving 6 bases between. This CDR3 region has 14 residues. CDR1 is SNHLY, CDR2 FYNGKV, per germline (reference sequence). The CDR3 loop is CASSSTISNERLFF. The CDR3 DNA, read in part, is TGTGCCAGCAGCTCGACAATTTCCAACGAAAGATTATTT. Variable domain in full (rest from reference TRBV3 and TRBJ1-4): GPKVLQIPSHQIIDMGQMVTLNCDPVSNHLYFYWYKQILGQQMEFLVNFYNGKVMEKSKLFKDQFSVERPDGSYFTLKIQPTALEDSAVYFCASSSTISNERLFFGHGTKLSVL.

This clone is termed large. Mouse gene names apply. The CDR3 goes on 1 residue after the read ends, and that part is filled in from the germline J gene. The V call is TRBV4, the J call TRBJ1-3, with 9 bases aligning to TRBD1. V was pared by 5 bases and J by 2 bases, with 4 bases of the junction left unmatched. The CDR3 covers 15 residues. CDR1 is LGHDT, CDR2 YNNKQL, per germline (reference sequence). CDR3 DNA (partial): TGTGCCAGCAGCAACCGGGACAGGGCTGGAAATACGCTCTAT. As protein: CASSNRDRAGNTLY. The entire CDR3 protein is CASSNRDRAGNTLYF.

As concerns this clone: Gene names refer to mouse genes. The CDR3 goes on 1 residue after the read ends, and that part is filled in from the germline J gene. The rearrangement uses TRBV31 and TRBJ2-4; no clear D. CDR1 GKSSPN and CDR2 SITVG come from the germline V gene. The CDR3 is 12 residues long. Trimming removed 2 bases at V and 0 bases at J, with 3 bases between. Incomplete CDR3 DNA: TGTGCCTGGAGTAACAGTCAAAACACCTTGTAC. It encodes CAWSNSQNTLY. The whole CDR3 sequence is CAWSNSQNTLYF.

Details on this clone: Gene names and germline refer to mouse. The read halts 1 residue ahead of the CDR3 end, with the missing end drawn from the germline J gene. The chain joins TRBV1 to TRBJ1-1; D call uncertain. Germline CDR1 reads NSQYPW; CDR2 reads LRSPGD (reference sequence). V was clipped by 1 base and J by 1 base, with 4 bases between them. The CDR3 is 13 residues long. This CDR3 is CTCSAGQNTEVFF. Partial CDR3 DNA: TGCACCTGCAGTGCAGGACAAAACACAGAAGTCTTC. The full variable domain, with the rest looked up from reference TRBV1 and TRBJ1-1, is VTLLEQNPRWRLVPRGQAVNLRCILKNSQYPWMSWYQQDLQKQLQWLFTLRSPGDKEVKSLPGADYLATRVTDTELRLQVANMSQGRTLYCTCSAGQNTEVFFGKGTRLTVV.

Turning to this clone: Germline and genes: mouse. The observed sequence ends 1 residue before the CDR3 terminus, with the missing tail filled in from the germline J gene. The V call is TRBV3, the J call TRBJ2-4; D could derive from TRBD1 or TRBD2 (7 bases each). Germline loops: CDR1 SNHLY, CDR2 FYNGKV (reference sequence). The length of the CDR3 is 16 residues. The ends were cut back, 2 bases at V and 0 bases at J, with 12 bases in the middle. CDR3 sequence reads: CASSLQGGSSQNTLYF. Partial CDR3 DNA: TGTGCCAGCAGCTTACAGGGGGGGTCTAGTCAAAACACCTTGTAC.

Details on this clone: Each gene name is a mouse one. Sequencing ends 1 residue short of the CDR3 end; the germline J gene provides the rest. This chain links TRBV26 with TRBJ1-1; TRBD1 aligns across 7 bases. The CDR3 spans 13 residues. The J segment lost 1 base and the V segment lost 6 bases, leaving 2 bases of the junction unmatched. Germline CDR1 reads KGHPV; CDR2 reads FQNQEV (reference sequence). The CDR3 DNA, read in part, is TGTGCCAGCAGACGGGACAGAAACACAGAAGTCTTC. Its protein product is CASRRDRNTEVF. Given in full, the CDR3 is CASRRDRNTEVFF.

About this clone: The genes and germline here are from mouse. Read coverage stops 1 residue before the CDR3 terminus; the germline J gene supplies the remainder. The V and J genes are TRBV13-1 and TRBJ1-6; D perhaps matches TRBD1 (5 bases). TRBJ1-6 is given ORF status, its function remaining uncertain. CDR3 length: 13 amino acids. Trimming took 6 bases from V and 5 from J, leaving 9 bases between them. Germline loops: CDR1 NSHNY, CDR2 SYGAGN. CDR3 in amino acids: CASNDRNNSPLYF. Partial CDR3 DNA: TGTGCCAGCAATGACAGAAATAATTCGCCCCTCTAC.

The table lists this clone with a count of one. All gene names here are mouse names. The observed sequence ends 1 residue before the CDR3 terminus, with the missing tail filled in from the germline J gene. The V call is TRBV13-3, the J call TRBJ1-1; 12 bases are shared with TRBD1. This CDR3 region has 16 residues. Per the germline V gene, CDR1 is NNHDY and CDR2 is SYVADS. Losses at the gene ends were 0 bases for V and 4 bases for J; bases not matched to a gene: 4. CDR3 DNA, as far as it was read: TGTGCCAGCAGTGATGAGGGACAGGGGGCCGGCACAGAAGTCTTC. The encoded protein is CASSDEGQGAGTEVF. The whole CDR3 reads CASSDEGQGAGTEVFF.